The text below deals with one T cell receptor beta chain. Different DNA sequences within this sample yield the same CDR3. Authors' methods: Owing to the provision of junction-only sequences devoid of quality scores by immunoSEQ, filtering differed. Here immunoSEQ multiplex PCR was the method, and the copy in TCRdb shows in-frame clones only, minus some. V, J and clone size were drawn from that table, and D and trimming were deduced from the DNA. The sample consists of hundreds of thousands of clones, approximately 73% of them appearing once. This sample is part of a study of shared clonotypes between healthy human individuals. The CDR3 extends over 14 amino acids. Unmatched junction bases numbered 2, after V lost 2 bases and J lost 5 bases. The germline gives CDR1 MNHEY, CDR2 SVGAGI.

Input material: memory CD4+ T cells sorted from blood. Subset given: CD45RA-negative fraction. This clonotype was obtained from a woman aged 25-40 years in good health. This chain joins TRBV6-5 and TRBJ1-4; 7 bases align to TRBD1. CDR3 sequence (DNA): TGTGCCAGCAGTTACACAGGGGCGAATGAAAAACTGTTTTTT. This translates into CASSYTGANEKLFF.